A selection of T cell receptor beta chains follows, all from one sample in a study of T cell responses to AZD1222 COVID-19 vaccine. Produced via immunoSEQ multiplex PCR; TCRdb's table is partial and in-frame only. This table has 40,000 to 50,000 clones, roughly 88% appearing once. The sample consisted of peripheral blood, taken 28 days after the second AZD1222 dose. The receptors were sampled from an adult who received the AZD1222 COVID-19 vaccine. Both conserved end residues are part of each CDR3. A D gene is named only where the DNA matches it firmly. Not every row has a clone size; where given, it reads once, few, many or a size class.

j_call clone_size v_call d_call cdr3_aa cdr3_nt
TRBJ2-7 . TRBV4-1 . CASSQEWTDLYEQYF TGCGCCAGCAGCCAGGAATGGACAGACCTCTACGAGCAGTACTTC
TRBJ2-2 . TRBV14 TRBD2 CASSQDELAGASGELFF TGTGCCAGCAGCCAAGACGAACTAGCGGGAGCATCCGGGGAGCTGTTTTTT
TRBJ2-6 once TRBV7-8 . CASSLGGANVLTF TGTGCCAGCAGCTTAGGTGGGGCCAACGTCCTGACTTTC
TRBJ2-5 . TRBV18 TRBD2 CASSPPGLAGTQYF TGTGCCAGCTCACCGCCGGGACTAGCGGGAACCCAGTACTTC
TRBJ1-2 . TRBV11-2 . CASSQDSYGYTF TGTGCCAGCAGCCAAGACAGCTATGGCTACACCTTC
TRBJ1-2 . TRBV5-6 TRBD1 CASSNRDSPYGYTF TGTGCCAGCAGCAACCGGGACAGCCCTTATGGCTACACCTTC
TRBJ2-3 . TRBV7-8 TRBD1 CASSRAGGFTDTQYF TGTGCCAGCAGCCGCGCAGGGGGCTTCACAGATACGCAGTATTTT
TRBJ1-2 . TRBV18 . CASSPRQGNGYTF TGTGCCAGCTCACCTCGGCAGGGGAATGGCTACACCTTC
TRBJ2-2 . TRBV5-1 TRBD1 CASSAQGATGELFF TGCGCCAGCAGCGCCCAGGGGGCCACCGGGGAGCTGTTTTTT
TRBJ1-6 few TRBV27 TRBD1 CASSPDRGYNSPLHF TGTGCCAGCAGTCCCGACAGGGGTTATAATTCACCCCTCCACTTT
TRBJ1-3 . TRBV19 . CASTLDITIYF TGTGCCAGTACCCTGGACATCACCATATATTTT
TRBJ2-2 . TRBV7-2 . CASSWSKDAGELFF TGTGCCAGCAGCTGGTCGAAGGACGCCGGGGAGCTGTTTTTT
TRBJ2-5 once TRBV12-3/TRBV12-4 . CASSSLQETQYF TGTGCCAGCAGTTCCCTCCAAGAGACCCAGTACTTC
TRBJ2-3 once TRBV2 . CASSNRGGADTQYF TGTGCCAGCAGTAACAGGGGGGGCGCAGATACGCAGTATTTT
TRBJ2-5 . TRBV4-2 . CASSQGPGETQYF TGTGCCAGCAGCCAAGGTCCGGGGGAGACCCAGTACTTC
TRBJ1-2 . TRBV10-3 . CAISGIDYGYTF TGTGCCATCAGCGGCATAGACTATGGCTACACCTTC
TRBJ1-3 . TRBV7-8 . CASSLILARTGNTIYF TGTGCCAGCAGCTTAATTTTAGCACGGACTGGAAACACCATATATTTT
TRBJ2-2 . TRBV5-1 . CASSLGTVNTGELFF TGCGCCAGCAGCTTGGGGACCGTGAACACCGGGGAGCTGTTTTTT
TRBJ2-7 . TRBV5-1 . CASRQIRDNAYEQYF TGCGCCAGCAGGCAGATCCGTGACAATGCCTACGAGCAGTACTTC
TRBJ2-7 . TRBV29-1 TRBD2 CSAEQVSGVAPYEQYF TGCAGCGCTGAACAGGTTAGCGGGGTAGCCCCCTACGAGCAGTACTTC
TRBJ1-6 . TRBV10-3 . CAISSDSKNSPLHF TGTGCCATCAGTTCTGACAGTAAGAATTCACCCCTCCACTTT
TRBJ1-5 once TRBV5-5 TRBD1 CASSSSGTASAFGSNQPQHF TGTGCCAGCAGCTCTTCCGGGACAGCTTCGGCCTTTGGTAGCAATCAGCCCCAGCATTTT
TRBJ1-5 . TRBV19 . CASSPFGGNQPQHF TGTGCCAGTAGCCCCTTCGGGGGGAATCAGCCCCAGCATTTT
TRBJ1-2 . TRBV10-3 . CATFDSLNYGYTF TGTGCCACCTTCGACAGCCTTAACTATGGCTACACCTTC
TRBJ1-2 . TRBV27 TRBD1 CASSLARQGSVYTF TGTGCCAGCAGTTTAGCCCGACAGGGGTCGGTCTACACCTTC
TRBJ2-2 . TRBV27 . CASRIIYRTTGELFF TGTGCCAGCAGAATTATTTATCGTACCACCGGGGAGCTGTTTTTT
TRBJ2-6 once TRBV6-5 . CASSYDSSGANVLTF TGTGCCAGCAGTTACGACTCCTCTGGGGCCAACGTCCTGACTTTC
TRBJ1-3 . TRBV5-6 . CASSGWVSGNTIYF TGTGCCAGCAGTGGGTGGGTCTCTGGAAACACCATATATTTT
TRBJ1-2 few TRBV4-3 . CASSQALNYGYTF TGCGCCAGCAGCCAAGCGCTAAACTATGGCTACACCTTC
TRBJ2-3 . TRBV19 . CASSSSSTDTQYF TGTGCCAGTAGTAGCTCTAGCACAGATACGCAGTATTTT
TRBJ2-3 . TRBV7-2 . CASSLGGADTQYF TGTGCCAGCAGCTTAGGGGGGGCAGATACGCAGTATTTT
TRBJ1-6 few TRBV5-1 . CASSLDSGTSRSPLHF TGCGCCAGCAGCTTGGATTCGGGGACCTCACGTTCACCCCTCCACTTT
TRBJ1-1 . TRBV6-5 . CASSRRGAEAFF TGTGCCAGCAGCCGGCGGGGTGCTGAAGCTTTCTTT
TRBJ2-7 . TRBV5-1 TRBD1 CASSSQGAHEQYF TGCGCCAGCAGCTCTCAGGGGGCACACGAGCAGTACTTC
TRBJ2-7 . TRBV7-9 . CASSLGTGSYEQYF TGTGCCAGCAGCTTAGGGACGGGATCCTACGAGCAGTACTTC
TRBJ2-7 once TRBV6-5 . CASSRSVRGFEQYF TGTGCCAGCAGCCGCTCGGTCAGGGGCTTCGAGCAGTACTTC
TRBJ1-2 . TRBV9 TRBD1 CASSPMDRGYGYTF TGTGCCAGCAGCCCTATGGACAGGGGCTATGGCTACACCTTC
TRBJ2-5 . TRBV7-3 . CASSLNSGQSETQYF TGTGCCAGCAGCTTAAATTCCGGACAGTCGGAGACCCAGTACTTC
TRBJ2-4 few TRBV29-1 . CSAILWDLLAKNIQYF TGCAGCGCTATCCTCTGGGACCTACTAGCCAAAAACATTCAGTACTTC
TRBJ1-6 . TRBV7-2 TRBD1 CASSSRDRVSPLHF TGTGCCAGCAGCTCCCGGGACAGGGTTTCACCCCTCCACTTT
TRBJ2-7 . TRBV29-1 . CSVGPSESYEQYF TGCAGCGTGGGGCCTAGCGAGTCCTACGAGCAGTACTTC
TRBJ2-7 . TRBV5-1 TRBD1 CASSLDGDRDSYEQYF TGCGCCAGCAGCTTGGACGGGGACAGGGACTCCTACGAGCAGTACTTC
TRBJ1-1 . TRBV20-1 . CSAKGVTEAFF TGCAGTGCTAAAGGGGTCACTGAAGCTTTCTTT
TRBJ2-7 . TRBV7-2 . CASRFRDASYEQYF TGTGCCAGCAGGTTTCGAGACGCAAGCTACGAGCAGTACTTC
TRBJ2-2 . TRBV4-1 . CASSQEGSTGELFF TGCGCCAGCAGCCAAGAGGGTTCCACCGGGGAGCTGTTTTTT
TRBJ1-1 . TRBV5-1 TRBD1 CASSVAGGGEMNTEAFF TGCGCCAGCAGCGTAGCAGGGGGCGGTGAGATGAACACTGAAGCTTTCTTT
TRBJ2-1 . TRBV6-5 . CASREVNEQFF TGTGCCAGCAGAGAGGTCAATGAGCAGTTCTTC
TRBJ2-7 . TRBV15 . CATSDPGLKTYEQYF TGTGCCACCAGCGACCCGGGACTGAAGACCTACGAGCAGTACTTC